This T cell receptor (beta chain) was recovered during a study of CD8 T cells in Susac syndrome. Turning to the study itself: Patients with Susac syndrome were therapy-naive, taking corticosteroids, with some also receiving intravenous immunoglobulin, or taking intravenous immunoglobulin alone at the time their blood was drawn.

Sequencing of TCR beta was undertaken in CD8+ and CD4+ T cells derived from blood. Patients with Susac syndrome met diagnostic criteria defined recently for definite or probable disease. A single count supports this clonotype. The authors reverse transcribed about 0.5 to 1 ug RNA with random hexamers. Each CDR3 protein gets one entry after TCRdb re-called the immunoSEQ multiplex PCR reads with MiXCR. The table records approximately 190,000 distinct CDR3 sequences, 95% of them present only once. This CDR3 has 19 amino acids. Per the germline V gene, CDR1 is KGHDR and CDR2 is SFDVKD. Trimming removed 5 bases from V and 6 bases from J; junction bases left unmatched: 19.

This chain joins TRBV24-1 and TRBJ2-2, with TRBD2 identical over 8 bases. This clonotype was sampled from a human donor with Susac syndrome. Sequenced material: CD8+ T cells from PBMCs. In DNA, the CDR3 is TGTGCCACCAGTGGCGGAGGCATCGGGGGGGCCGATGTTCCCGGGGAGCTGTTTTTT. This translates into CATSGGGIGGADVPGELFF.